Shown below are 32 T cell receptor beta chains from a single sample sequenced in a study of T cells after yellow fever vaccination. From the 5' RACE reads, TCRdb called clonotypes with MiXCR, one entry per CDR3 protein. This sample carries a few hundred thousand distinct CDR3 sequences, 3.2% of them seen once, and the ten largest clones take about 3.3%. Specimen: CD4+ T cells sorted from PBMCs, collected 10 days after the yellow fever booster vaccination. The receptors were gathered from a man between 18 and 35 years old who received the YFV17D yellow fever vaccine.

In this sample, this clonotype turned up a few times. Written as DNA, the CDR3 is TGTGCCAGCAGCTCAACAGGGCCCATTCCCCACTTT. Residues: CASSSTGPIPHF. This chain links TRBV7-2 with TRBJ1-6, with TRBD1 as a possible D gene (6 bases). V was clipped by 4 bases and J by 18 bases, with 16 bases between them. The CDR3 is made up of 12 amino acids. CDR1 SGHTA and CDR2 FQGNSA come from the germline V gene.

The table lists this clonotype with a few counts. The chain uses TRBV12-3 or TRBV12-4 and TRBJ1-4, with D possibly matching TRBD1 (5 bases). The CDR3 is made up of 13 amino acids. With 6 bases removed from V and 5 bases from J, the gap between germline ends came to 10 bases. The CDR3 bases are TGTGCCAGCAGACTCGGGGCGAATGAAAAACTGTTTTTT. Its protein product is CASRLGANEKLFF.

This clonotype showed up just a few times. The chain has TRBV20-1 and TRBJ2-1, with D perhaps matching TRBD2 (5 bases). The germline gives CDR1 DFQATT, CDR2 SNEGSKA (reference sequence). V was clipped by 3 bases and J by 1 base, with 10 bases between them. This CDR3 is 14 amino acids long. CDR3 sequence reads: CSASPSGSYNEQFF. DNA for the CDR3: TGCAGTGCTAGTCCGTCGGGGTCCTACAATGAGCAGTTCTTC.

This clonotype was detected ten times or more. This sequence joins TRBV2 and TRBJ1-3; D gene unclear. Germline V CDR1 and CDR2: SNHLY, FYNNEI. V was shortened by 3 bases and J by 8 bases, with 8 bases between the two germline ends. This CDR3 contains 12 residues. The chain's CDR3 is CASSELADTIYF. Written as DNA, the CDR3 is TGTGCCAGCAGTGAGTTGGCCGACACCATATATTTT.

This clonotype was found many times. This chain uses TRBV9 with TRBJ2-3; 7 bases map to TRBD1. This CDR3 region has 14 residues. J gave up 3 bases and V 4 bases, and 5 bases lay outside the gene matches. Germline V gives CDR1 SGDLS, CDR2 YYNGEE. The CDR3 DNA reads TGTGCCAGCAGCACCACAGGGGTTACAGATACGCAGTATTTT. This codes for CASSTTGVTDTQYF.

The genes are TRBV11-2 and TRBJ1-1; D is unclear. This CDR3 is built from 12 residues. V gave up 3 bases and J gave up 6 bases, with 8 bases separating them. The germline gives CDR1 SGHAT, CDR2 FQNNGV. This chain's CDR3 is CASSFPGAEAFF. For the CDR3, the DNA is TGTGCCAGCAGCTTCCCGGGAGCTGAAGCTTTCTTT.

Ten or more counts support this clonotype. The rearrangement uses TRBV7-9 and TRBJ2-2; the D gene is possibly TRBD1 (6 bases). The CDR3 sequence is 15 residues long. Trimming cost V 1 base and J 5 bases, with 11 bases left between them. Germline V gene sequence: CDR1 SEHNR, CDR2 FQNEAQ (reference sequence). CDR3 region: CASSLGTGLTGELFF. The CDR3 DNA follows: TGTGCCAGCAGCTTAGGAACAGGGCTGACCGGGGAGCTGTTTTTT.

The CDR3 protein is CASSQQGYGETQYF. DNA for the CDR3: TGTGCCAGCAGCCAACAGGGTTATGGGGAGACCCAGTACTTC. The chain joins TRBV5-6 to TRBJ2-5, with D possibly TRBD1 on 6 matching bases. The CDR3 totals 14 residues. Germline CDR1 is SGHDT and CDR2 is YYEEEE. V was pared by 4 bases and J by 5 bases, with 15 bases between. Supplemented by reference TRBV5-6 and TRBJ2-5, the full variable domain reads DAGVTQSPTHLIKTRGQQVTLRCSPKSGHDTVSWYQQALGQGPQFIFQYYEEEERQRGNFPDRFSGHQFPNYSSELNVNALLLGDSALYLCASSQQGYGETQYFGPGTRLLVL.

The chain combines TRBV24-1 with TRBJ2-3, with 7 bases aligning to TRBD2. The germline CDR1 and CDR2 sequences are KGHDR and SFDVKD. The CDR3 is 13 amino acids. J gave up 6 bases and V 9 bases, and 8 bases lay outside the gene matches. The CDR3 DNA is TGTGCCACCGCCGGGACTACCGGGGATACGCAGTATTTT. It yields the protein CATAGTTGDTQYF.

The chain links TRBV7-2 to TRBJ2-5; 10 bases align to TRBD2. CDR3 length: 16 residues. Germline CDR1 and CDR2: SGHTA and FQGNSA. V dropped 5 bases and J dropped 5; count of bases not matched to a gene: 11. CDR3 nucleotide sequence: TGTGCCAGCAGCCCTGGGACTAGCGCCTCCAGGGAGACCCAGTACTTC. This codes for CASSPGTSASRETQYF.

This clonotype has ten or more counts. The J gene is TRBJ2-1, the V gene TRBV29-1; D gene unclear. Between the trimmed V and J ends, which lost 4 bases and 6 bases, there was a span of 7 bases. From germline, CDR1 is SQVTM and CDR2 ANQGSEA. The CDR3 loop spans 11 amino acids. For the CDR3, the DNA is TGCAGCGTTGTGCTTAGCAATGAGCAGTTCTTC. Translating gives CSVVLSNEQFF.

This clonotype was recorded at least ten times. This sequence joins TRBV28 and TRBJ2-1, with a weak D call TRBD2 (5 bases). Germline-derived CDR1 and CDR2 are MDHEN and SYDVKM. The ends were cut back, 3 bases at V and 7 bases at J, with 13 bases in the middle. CDR3 length: 14 residues. CDR3 residues: CASSFFGEGNEQFF. CDR3 in DNA: TGTGCCAGCAGTTTTTTCGGGGAAGGGAATGAGCAGTTCTTC.

This clonotype was counted ten times or more. This chain connects TRBV5-1 to TRBJ1-5; no reliable D call. The germline CDR1 and CDR2 sequences are SGHRS and YFSETQ. Trimming stripped 3 bases from V and 3 bases from J, with 7 bases between. CDR3 size: 13 residues. The CDR3 DNA follows: TGCGCCAGCAGCTCGGACTTCAATCAGCCCCAGCATTTT. Protein: CASSSDFNQPQHF.

The V gene is TRBV4-2, the J gene TRBJ2-5; D not resolved. Germline CDR1 is LGHNA and CDR2 is YNFKEQ. V was pared by 0 bases and J by 2 bases, with 7 bases between. CDR3 length: 14 residues. The CDR3 DNA reads as TGTGCCAGCAGCCAAGATCCCAGGCAAGAGACCCAGTACTTC. Translating gives CASSQDPRQETQYF.

This clonotype was seen ten or more times. The chain recombines TRBV3-1 with TRBJ1-2; D not certain. Germline CDR1 and CDR2: LGHDT and YNNKEL (reference sequence). The length of the CDR3 is 13 residues. Trimming removed 0 bases from V and 4 bases from J, with 6 bases in between. CDR3 sequence: CASSQEQLYGYTF. The DNA of the CDR3 is TGTGCCAGCAGCCAAGAACAGCTCTATGGCTACACCTTC. Full variable domain (missing parts from reference TRBV3-1 and TRBJ1-2): DTAVSQTPKYLVTQMGNDKSIKCEQNLGHDTMYWYKQDSKKFLKIMFSYNNKELIINETVPNRFSPKSPDKAHLNLHINSLELGDSAVYFCASSQEQLYGYTFGSGTRLTVV.

This clonotype was seen a few times. V is TRBV29-1 and J is TRBJ1-1; weak D call: TRBD1 (5 bases). The CDR3 has 14 amino acids. The germline gives CDR1 SQVTM, CDR2 ANQGSEA. The V and J ends lost 6 bases and 1 base respectively, with 15 bases between them. CDR3 nucleotides: TGCAGCGTCCACAGGCGTCCGGGGAACACTGAAGCTTTCTTT. Translating it yields CSVHRRPGNTEAFF.

This clonotype was observed many times. The chain has TRBV20-1 and TRBJ2-7, with D perhaps matching TRBD1 (5 bases). Germline-derived CDR1 and CDR2 are DFQATT and SNEGSKA (reference sequence). V lost 4 bases, J lost 6 bases, and 19 bases lay in between. CDR3 length: 14 amino acids. Here the CDR3 reads CSAITGPLSGEQYV. The CDR3 bases are TGCAGTGCTATAACAGGTCCGCTTTCGGGCGAGCAGTACGTC.

The chain couples TRBV28 to TRBJ2-3; the D is unclear. The germline V gene encodes CDR1 MDHEN and CDR2 SYDVKM. V was cut by 5 bases and J by 2 bases, with 17 bases left in between. The CDR3 runs 16 residues. DNA for the CDR3: TGTGCCAGCAGTGGGGAAGGCCTCCTGGTCACAGATACGCAGTATTTT. Its protein is CASSGEGLLVTDTQYF.

This clonotype showed up just a few times. V usage is TRBV7-2 and J usage is TRBJ1-4, with D possibly matching TRBD1 (5 bases). Between the trimmed V and J ends, which lost 5 bases and 8 bases, there was a span of 12 bases. The germline V gene encodes CDR1 SGHTA and CDR2 FQGNSA. The CDR3 consists of 13 residues. CDR3 bases: TGTGCCAGCAGCGTGACCGGGACGGAAAAACTGTTTTTT. Translating gives CASSVTGTEKLFF.

This clonotype was picked up a small number of times. The V and J genes are TRBV6-1 and TRBJ2-1; 8 positions agree with TRBD1. CDR1 is MNHNS and CDR2 is SASEGT in the germline V gene. The CDR3 runs to 14 residues. V lost 6 bases and J lost 7; bases outside the gene matches: 8. CDR3 in amino acids: CASRPGGTRNEQFF. The CDR3 bases are TGTGCCAGCAGGCCAGGGGGCACTAGGAATGAGCAGTTCTTC.

This clonotype was recorded at least ten times. The genes are TRBV6-5 and TRBJ1-2; 7 nucleotides align to TRBD1. CDR1 and CDR2 (germline): MNHEY, SVGAGI. This CDR3 has 18 residues. J gave up 5 bases and V 5 bases, and 20 bases lay outside the gene matches. The CDR3 DNA sequence: TGTGCCAGCAGTACCGATCCCCCCCAGGGGGAACTTCGGTATGGCTACACCTTC. It codes for CASSTDPPQGELRYGYTF.

This clonotype came up many times. The rearrangement uses TRBV6-2 or TRBV6-3 and TRBJ1-1; D is undetermined. This CDR3 comprises 11 residues. The germline V and J ends were trimmed by 6 bases and 7 bases, with 9 bases remaining between them. Germline CDR1 and CDR2: MNHEY and SVGEGT. In DNA, the CDR3 is TGTGCCAGCAGAATATATAATGAAGCTTTCTTT. It encodes CASRIYNEAFF.

This clonotype was counted at least ten times. The chain combines TRBV5-1 with TRBJ2-5; weak D call: TRBD2 (5 bases). The length of the CDR3 is 12 residues. V shed 4 bases and J shed 5 bases, with 9 bases lying between them. CDR1 and CDR2 from the germline V gene are SGHRS and YFSETQ. The CDR3: CASSAEVETQYF. Written as DNA, the CDR3 is TGCGCCAGCAGCGCGGAGGTGGAGACCCAGTACTTC.

The gene calls are TRBV3-1 and TRBJ2-2; D is ambiguous. Trimming removed 3 bases from V and 7 bases from J, with 9 bases in between. This CDR3 contains 13 residues. Per the germline V gene, CDR1 is LGHDT and CDR2 is YNNKEL (reference sequence). Here the CDR3 reads CASSQSRVGELFF. CDR3 bases: TGTGCCAGCAGCCAGTCCCGGGTCGGGGAGCTGTTTTTT.

This clonotype came up a few times. V and J are TRBV12-3 or TRBV12-4 and TRBJ1-5; TRBD1 matches at 7 bases. The CDR3 consists of 15 residues. Germline trimming cut 0 bases from V and 6 bases from J; bases unmatched to any gene: 5. The CDR3, as DNA: TGTGCCAGCAGTTTAGCAGCAGGGGGAGGTCAGCCCCAGCATTTT. It codes for CASSLAAGGGQPQHF.

This clonotype is medium-sized. V gene TRBV4-3 combines with J gene TRBJ2-4, with TRBD1 matching 11 bases. The germline V gene has CDR1 LGHNA and CDR2 YSLEER. The junction had 7 bases not matched to a gene; V was cut back by 1 base and J by 2 bases. The CDR3 consists of 18 residues. The CDR3 DNA sequence: TGCGCCAGCAGCCAAGCCCGGACAGGGGGCTGGTCCAAAAACATTCAGTACTTC. Translating gives CASSQARTGGWSKNIQYF.

The chain joins TRBV4-3 to TRBJ1-2; 8 bases align to TRBD1. The CDR3 contains 14 residues. Unmatched junction bases numbered 2, after V lost 5 bases and J lost 0 bases. Germline V gives CDR1 LGHNA, CDR2 YSLEER. The CDR3 DNA reads TGCGCCAGCAGCGGACAGGGAACTAACTATGGCTACACCTTC. This translates into CASSGQGTNYGYTF.

The chain has TRBV18 and TRBJ1-1, with D possibly TRBD1 on 5 matching bases. Germline assignment: CDR1 KGHSH and CDR2 LQKENI. Trimming left V 4 bases short and J 7 bases short, with 16 bases between. This CDR3 has 14 residues. The CDR3, as DNA: TGTGCCAGCTCACTATCTTTCGGGACGTATGAAGCTTTCTTT. Translated, it gives CASSLSFGTYEAFF. Complete variable domain (other parts from reference TRBV18 and TRBJ1-1): NAGVMQNPRHLVRRRGQEARLRCSPMKGHSHVYWYRQLPEEGLKFMVYLQKENIIDESGMPKERFSAEFPKEGPSILRIQQVVRGDSAAYFCASSLSFGTYEAFFGQGTRLTVV.

In its sample, this clonotype was seen a few times. The chain uses TRBV7-8 and TRBJ2-2, with 10 bases identical to TRBD2. The CDR3 spans 15 residues. Germline trimming cut 8 bases from V and 5 bases from J; bases unmatched to any gene: 8. Germline V gene lookup returns CDR1 SGHVS and CDR2 FQNEAQ. The CDR3, as DNA: TGTGCCAGCGGAAAGCGGGGGGGACGAACCGGGGAGCTGTTTTTT. Amino acid sequence: CASGKRGGRTGELFF.

This clonotype has at least ten counts. This rearrangement joins TRBV10-3 to TRBJ1-5; no clear D gene. The germline CDR1 and CDR2 sequences are ENHRY and SYGVKD. V gave up 4 bases and J gave up 4 bases, with 8 bases separating them. The CDR3 runs to 13 residues. The DNA of the CDR3 is TGTGCCATCAGTGTCTCGGAAAATCAGCCCCAGCATTTT. Its protein product is CAISVSENQPQHF.

This clonotype was counted a few times. The rearrangement links TRBV6-2 or TRBV6-3 to TRBJ2-1; the D is unclear. Germline V CDR1 and CDR2: MNHEY, SVGEGT. CDR3 length: 11 amino acids. The V and J ends lost 4 bases and 13 bases respectively, with 11 bases between them. CDR3 bases: TGTGCCAGCAGTTTCGGACCCTCTCAGTTCTTC. This encodes CASSFGPSQFF.

The sample holds many counts of this clonotype. This chain uses TRBV3-1 with TRBJ1-6; no reliable D call. This CDR3 region has 14 residues. The germline gives CDR1 LGHDT, CDR2 YNNKEL (reference sequence). V lost 2 bases, J lost 7 bases, and 9 bases lay in between. CDR3 residues: CASSQLGPNSPLHF. CDR3 sequence (DNA): TGTGCCAGCAGCCAACTTGGGCCGAATTCACCCCTCCACTTT.